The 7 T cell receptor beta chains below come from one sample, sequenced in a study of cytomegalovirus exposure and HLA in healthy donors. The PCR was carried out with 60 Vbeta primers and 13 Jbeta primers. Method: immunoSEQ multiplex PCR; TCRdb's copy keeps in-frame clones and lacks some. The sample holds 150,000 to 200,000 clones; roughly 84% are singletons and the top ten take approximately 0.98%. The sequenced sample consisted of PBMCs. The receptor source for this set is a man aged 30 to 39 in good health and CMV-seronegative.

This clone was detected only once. The CDR3 sequence is CASSLGTAENSPLHF. CDR3 in DNA: TGTGCCAGCAGCTTAGGGACAGCGGAAAATTCACCCCTCCACTTT. This chain uses TRBV7-2 with TRBJ1-6; D is perhaps TRBD1 (6 bases). Trimming cost V 1 base and J 7 bases, with 11 bases left between them. The CDR3 loop spans 15 amino acids. Germline assignment: CDR1 SGHTA and CDR2 FQGNSA.

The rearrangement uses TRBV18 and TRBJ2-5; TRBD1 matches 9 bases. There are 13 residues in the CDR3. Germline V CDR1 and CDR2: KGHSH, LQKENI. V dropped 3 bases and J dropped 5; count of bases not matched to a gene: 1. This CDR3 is CASSPGQGETQYF. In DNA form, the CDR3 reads TGTGCCAGCTCACCCGGACAGGGGGAGACCCAGTACTTC.

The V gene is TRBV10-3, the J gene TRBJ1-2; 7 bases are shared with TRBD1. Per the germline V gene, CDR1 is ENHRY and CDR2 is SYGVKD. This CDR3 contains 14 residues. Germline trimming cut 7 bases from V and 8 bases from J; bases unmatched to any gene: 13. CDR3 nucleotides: TGTGCCATCACCCCTACAGGACAGGATTTCGGCTACACCTTC. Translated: CAITPTGQDFGYTF.

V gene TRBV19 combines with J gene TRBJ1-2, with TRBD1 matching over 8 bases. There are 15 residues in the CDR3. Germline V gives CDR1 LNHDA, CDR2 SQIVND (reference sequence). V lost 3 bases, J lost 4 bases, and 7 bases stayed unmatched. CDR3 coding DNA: TGTGCCAGTAGTATTCAGGGGGCGACTGGCTATGGCTACACCTTC. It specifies CASSIQGATGYGYTF.

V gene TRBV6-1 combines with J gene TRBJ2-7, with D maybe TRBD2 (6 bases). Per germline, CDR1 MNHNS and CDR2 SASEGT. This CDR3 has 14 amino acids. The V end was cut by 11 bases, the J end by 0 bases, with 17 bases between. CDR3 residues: CAHAAGRISYEQYF. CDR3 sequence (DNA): TGTGCCCATGCGGCGGGGAGGATCTCCTACGAGCAGTACTTC.

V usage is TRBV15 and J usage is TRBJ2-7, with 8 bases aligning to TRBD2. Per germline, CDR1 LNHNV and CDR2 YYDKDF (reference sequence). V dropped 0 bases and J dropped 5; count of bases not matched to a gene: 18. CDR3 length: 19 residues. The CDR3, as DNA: TGTGCCACCAGCAGAGAACTACCGGGACTAGGAGTTGAGGGTGACGAGCAGTACTTC. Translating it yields CATSRELPGLGVEGDEQYF.

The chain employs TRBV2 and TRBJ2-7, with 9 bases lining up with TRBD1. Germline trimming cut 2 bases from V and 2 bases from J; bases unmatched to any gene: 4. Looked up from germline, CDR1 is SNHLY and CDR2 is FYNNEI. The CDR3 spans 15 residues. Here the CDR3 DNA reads TGTGCCAGCAGTGAAACCGGGACAGGGCCCTACGAGCAGTACTTC. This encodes CASSETGTGPYEQYF.